This is a list of T cell receptor beta chains from one sample in a study of blood T cell repertoires in COVID-19. This table comes from immunoSEQ multiplex PCR, and its TCRdb copy is limited to in-frame clones, with some not included. The sample yields over 400,000 clones, approximately 90% seen once. Sequencing input: PBMCs or T cells enriched from blood (not recorded which). The source is a woman between 55 and 75 years old who had recovered from COVID-19. CDR3s include the opening cysteine and the closing phenylalanine or tryptophan. The D gene is left open where the match is weak. Only some rows state a clone size, as once, few, many or a class for expanded clones.

CDR3,DNA,D,J,size,V,length
CASSSGTGEYGYTF,TGTGCCAGCAGCTCAGGTACAGGGGAATATGGCTACACCTTC,TRBD1,TRBJ1-2,.,TRBV9,14
CASSSDISYEQYF,TGCGCCAGCAGCTCTGACATTTCCTACGAGCAGTACTTC,.,TRBJ2-7,.,TRBV5-1,13
CASSLWPGVQDGYTF,TGTGCCAGCAGTTTATGGCCGGGGGTGCAGGATGGCTACACCTTC,.,TRBJ1-2,.,TRBV27,15
CASSVGGLGGEKLFF,TGTGCCAGCAGCGTAGGGGGGCTCGGCGGTGAAAAACTGTTTTTT,.,TRBJ1-4,.,TRBV9,15
CASSLKGVGAGYGYTF,TGTGCCAGCAGTTTAAAGGGAGTGGGGGCCGGCTATGGCTACACCTTC,.,TRBJ1-2,.,TRBV27,16
CASSLPGSSYEQYF,TGTGCCAGCAGCCTCCCGGGGAGCTCCTACGAGCAGTACTTC,.,TRBJ2-7,.,TRBV6-5,14
CASSQLNGRTNEKLFF,TGTGCCAGCAGCCAACTAAATGGGCGAACTAATGAAAAACTGTTTTTT,.,TRBJ1-4,.,TRBV3-1/TRBV3-2,16
CATSRDSGYGYTF,TGTGCCACCAGCAGAGATTCAGGCTATGGCTACACCTTC,.,TRBJ1-2,once,TRBV15,13
CACDFMTGLMNTEAFF,TGTGCCTGCGACTTCATGACAGGGTTAATGAACACTGAAGCTTTCTTT,TRBD1,TRBJ1-1,.,TRBV30,16
CAIRSSTSGGEYF,TGTGCCATCAGATCCTCGACTAGCGGGGGGGAATATTTT,TRBD2,TRBJ2-3,.,TRBV10-3,13
CSATGATEAFF,TGCAGTGCAACAGGGGCGACTGAAGCTTTCTTT,TRBD1,TRBJ1-1,.,TRBV20-1,11
CASNWVSGTGELFF,TGTGCCAGCAATTGGGTTTCGGGCACCGGGGAGCTGTTTTTT,.,TRBJ2-2,.,TRBV2,14
CASSRTGSNQPQHF,TGTGCCAGCAGTCGTACAGGGAGCAATCAGCCCCAGCATTTT,.,TRBJ1-5,.,TRBV6-5,14
CASSMSEYDTQYF,TGTGCCAGCAGTATGTCGGAGTACGATACGCAGTATTTT,.,TRBJ2-3,.,TRBV2,13
CASSPQTGRTDTQYF,TGTGCCAGCTCACCCCAGACAGGACGCACAGATACGCAGTATTTT,.,TRBJ2-3,.,TRBV18,15
CATSDLGRGTDTQYF,TGTGCCACCAGTGATTTGGGCAGGGGGACAGATACGCAGTATTTT,TRBD1,TRBJ2-3,.,TRBV24-1,15
CASSELGQVVYGYTF,TGCGCCAGCAGTGAGTTAGGCCAGGTGGTCTATGGCTACACCTTC,.,TRBJ1-2,.,TRBV10-2,15
CASSSGWRSTDTQYF,TGTGCCAGCAGTTCCGGGTGGAGAAGCACAGATACGCAGTATTTT,.,TRBJ2-3,few,TRBV28,15
CASSSFRTLEPQHF,TGTGCCAGCAGTTCATTCAGGACTTTAGAGCCCCAGCATTTT,.,TRBJ1-5,once,TRBV28,14
CASSWGLAGDTQYF,TGTGCCAGCAGTTGGGGGCTAGCGGGGGATACGCAGTATTTT,TRBD2,TRBJ2-3,.,TRBV2,14
CASSNPGLNTGELFF,TGTGCCAGCAGCAACCCGGGACTGAACACCGGGGAGCTGTTTTTT,.,TRBJ2-2,.,TRBV7-2,15
CASRYNRGGRNEQFF,TGTGCCAGCAGGTATAATCGGGGGGGCAGAAATGAGCAGTTCTTC,TRBD2,TRBJ2-1,once,TRBV2,15
CASSYQGQANTEAFF,TGTGCCAGCAGCTATCAAGGACAGGCGAACACTGAAGCTTTCTTT,TRBD1,TRBJ1-1,.,TRBV6-5,15
CASSQYGSYEQYF,TGTGCCAGCAGTCAATACGGCTCCTACGAGCAGTACTTC,.,TRBJ2-7,.,TRBV12-3/TRBV12-4,13
CASSYSTGGTGELFF,TGTGCCAGCAGCTACTCTACAGGGGGCACCGGGGAGCTGTTTTTT,TRBD1,TRBJ2-2,.,TRBV7-7,15
CAWSSDRGREAFF,TGTGCCTGGAGTTCCGACAGGGGCCGTGAAGCTTTCTTT,TRBD1,TRBJ1-1,.,TRBV30,13
CACPGERGGPDTQYF,TGTGCCTGCCCCGGGGAGCGGGGGGGCCCAGATACGCAGTATTTT,TRBD2,TRBJ2-3,.,TRBV30,15
CASSPGTGGGRNYGYTF,TGTGCCAGCTCACCAGGGACAGGGGGCGGCCGTAACTATGGCTACACCTTC,TRBD1,TRBJ1-2,.,TRBV18,17
CASSLRQVNTGELFF,TGTGCCAGCAGCTTACGACAGGTGAACACCGGGGAGCTGTTTTTT,.,TRBJ2-2,once,TRBV11-2,15
CASSPTGGWGSPLHF,TGTGCCAGTAGCCCTACAGGGGGCTGGGGGTCACCCCTCCACTTT,TRBD1,TRBJ1-6,.,TRBV19,15
CASSLVEGGGANVLTF,TGCGCCAGCAGCTTGGTAGAGGGTGGAGGGGCCAACGTCCTGACTTTC,.,TRBJ2-6,.,TRBV5-1,16
CATSDLGGFNSYNEQFF,TGTGCCACCAGTGACCTAGGGGGTTTCAACTCCTACAATGAGCAGTTCTTC,.,TRBJ2-1,.,TRBV24-1,17
CSGTGVQDTQYF,TGCAGCGGGACAGGGGTTCAGGATACGCAGTATTTT,TRBD1,TRBJ2-3,.,TRBV29-1,12
CASGLVLGAGNQPQHF,TGTGCTAGTGGTTTGGTACTGGGGGCGGGCAATCAGCCCCAGCATTTT,.,TRBJ1-5,.,TRBV12-5,16
CASSLGQGNNQPQHF,TGTGCCAGCAGTCTTGGACAGGGGAACAATCAGCCCCAGCATTTT,TRBD1,TRBJ1-5,.,TRBV6-5,15
CASSEEGNEQFF,TGTGCCAGCAGTGAAGAGGGGAATGAGCAGTTCTTC,.,TRBJ2-1,.,TRBV2,12
CASSQPGAGRGETQYF,TGCGCCAGCAGCCAACCTGGGGCAGGGCGCGGAGAGACCCAGTACTTC,.,TRBJ2-5,.,TRBV4-1,16
CASSPRNLHRELFF,TGTGCCAGCAGCCCTAGAAATTTACACCGGGAGCTGTTTTTT,.,TRBJ2-2,.,TRBV9,14
CASSVASGGALGTDTQYF,TGTGCCAGCAGCGTAGCCAGCGGGGGGGCCCTAGGGACAGATACGCAGTATTTT,TRBD2,TRBJ2-3,.,TRBV9,18
CASSRQGLENSPLHF,TGTGCCAGCAGCAGACAGGGCTTGGAAAATTCACCCCTCCACTTT,TRBD1,TRBJ1-6,.,TRBV7-2,15
CASSLGGLYEQYF,TGTGCCAGCAGCTTAGGGGGGCTCTACGAGCAGTACTTC,.,TRBJ2-7,.,TRBV7-9,13
CAISGGGTDTQYF,TGTGCCATTAGCGGGGGGGGTACAGATACGCAGTATTTT,TRBD2,TRBJ2-3,.,TRBV28,13
CASSPRVGRTNTEAFF,TGTGCCAGCAGCCCGAGGGTTGGCAGGACGAACACTGAAGCTTTCTTT,.,TRBJ1-1,.,TRBV2,16
CASGLGGGNEQFF,TGTGCCAGCGGGCTAGGAGGAGGCAATGAGCAGTTCTTC,.,TRBJ2-1,.,TRBV2,13
CASTKGGRSTYGYTF,TGTGCCAGCACCAAGGGAGGCAGGTCGACCTATGGCTACACCTTC,.,TRBJ1-2,.,TRBV21-1,15
CAWNRASYNEQFF,TGTGCCTGGAACAGGGCATCCTACAATGAGCAGTTCTTC,.,TRBJ2-1,once,TRBV30,13
CASSRTFANTGELFF,TGTGCCAGCAGCCGGACATTCGCGAACACCGGGGAGCTGTTTTTT,.,TRBJ2-2,.,TRBV7-7,15
CASSRRFLPNEKLFF,TGTGCCAGCAGCCGCAGGTTCCTACCAAATGAAAAACTGTTTTTT,.,TRBJ1-4,.,TRBV7-8,15
CASRSGQAVERFSTGELFF,TGTGCCAGCAGGTCGGGACAGGCGGTTGAACGTTTTTCCACCGGGGAGCTGTTTTTT,TRBD1,TRBJ2-2,once,TRBV11-3,19
CASSRTRDLIYNEQFF,TGTGCCAGCAGTCGGACCCGGGACTTGATCTACAATGAGCAGTTCTTC,.,TRBJ2-1,once,TRBV3-1/TRBV3-2,16
CASNDRKNQPQHF,TGTGCCAGTAACGACAGAAAAAATCAGCCCCAGCATTTT,.,TRBJ1-5,.,TRBV19,13